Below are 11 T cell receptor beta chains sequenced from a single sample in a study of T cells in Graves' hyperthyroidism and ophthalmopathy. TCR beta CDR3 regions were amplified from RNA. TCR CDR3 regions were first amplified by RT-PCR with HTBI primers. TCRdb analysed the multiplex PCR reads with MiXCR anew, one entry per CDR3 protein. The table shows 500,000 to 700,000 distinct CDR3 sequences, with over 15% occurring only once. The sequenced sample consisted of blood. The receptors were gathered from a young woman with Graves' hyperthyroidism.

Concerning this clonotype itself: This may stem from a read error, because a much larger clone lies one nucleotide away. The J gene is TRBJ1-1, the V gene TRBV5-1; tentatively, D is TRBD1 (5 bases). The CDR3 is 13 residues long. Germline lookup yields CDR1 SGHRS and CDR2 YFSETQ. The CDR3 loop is CASSSQADTDAFF. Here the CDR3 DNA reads TGCGCCAGCAGCTCGCAGGCGGACACTGACGCTTTCTTT.

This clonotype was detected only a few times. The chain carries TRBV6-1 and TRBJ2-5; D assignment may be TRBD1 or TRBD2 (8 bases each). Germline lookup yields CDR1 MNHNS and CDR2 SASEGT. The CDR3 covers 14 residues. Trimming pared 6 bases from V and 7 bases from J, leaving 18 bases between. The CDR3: CASRQRGTGGTQYF. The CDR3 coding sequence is TGTGCCAGCAGACAGCGGGGGACAGGAGGGACCCAGTACTTC.

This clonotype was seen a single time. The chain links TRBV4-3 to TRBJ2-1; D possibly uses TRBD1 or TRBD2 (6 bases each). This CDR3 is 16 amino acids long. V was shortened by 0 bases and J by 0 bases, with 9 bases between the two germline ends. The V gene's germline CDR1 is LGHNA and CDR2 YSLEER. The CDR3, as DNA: TGCGCCAGCAGCCAAGAGGAGGGGGTCTCCTACAATGAGCAGTTCTTC. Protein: CASSQEEGVSYNEQFF.

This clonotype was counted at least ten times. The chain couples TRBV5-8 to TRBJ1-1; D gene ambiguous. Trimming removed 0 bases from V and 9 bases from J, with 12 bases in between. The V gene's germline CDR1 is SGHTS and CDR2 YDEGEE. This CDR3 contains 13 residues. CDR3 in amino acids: CASSLDGVGKAFF. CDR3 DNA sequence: TGTGCCAGCAGCTTGGACGGGGTGGGGAAAGCTTTCTTT.

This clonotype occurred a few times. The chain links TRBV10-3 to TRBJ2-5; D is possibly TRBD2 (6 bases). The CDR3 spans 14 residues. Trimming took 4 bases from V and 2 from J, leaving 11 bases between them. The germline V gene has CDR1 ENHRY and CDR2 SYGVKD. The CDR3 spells CAISVGTAQETQYF. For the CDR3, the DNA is TGTGCCATCAGTGTTGGGACTGCGCAAGAGACCCAGTACTTC.

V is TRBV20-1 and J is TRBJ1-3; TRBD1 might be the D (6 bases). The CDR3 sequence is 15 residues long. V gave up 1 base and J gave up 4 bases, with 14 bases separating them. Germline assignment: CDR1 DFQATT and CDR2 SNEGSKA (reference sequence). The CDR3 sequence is CSARASGGPGNTIYF. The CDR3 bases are TGCAGTGCTAGAGCATCGGGGGGCCCAGGAAACACCATATATTTT.

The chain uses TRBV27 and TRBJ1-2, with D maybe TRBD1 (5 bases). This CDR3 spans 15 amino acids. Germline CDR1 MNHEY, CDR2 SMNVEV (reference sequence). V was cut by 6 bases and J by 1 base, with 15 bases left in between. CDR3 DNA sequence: TGTGCCAGCAGGGGGGACGGGGTAAATAACTATGGCTACACCTTC. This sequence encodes CASRGDGVNNYGYTF.

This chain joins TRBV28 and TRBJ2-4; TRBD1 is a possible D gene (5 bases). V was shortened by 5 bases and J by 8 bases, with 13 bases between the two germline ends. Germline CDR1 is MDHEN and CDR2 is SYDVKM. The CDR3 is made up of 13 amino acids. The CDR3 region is CASSPDSWDIQYF. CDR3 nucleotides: TGTGCCAGCAGTCCCGACAGTTGGGACATTCAGTACTTC.

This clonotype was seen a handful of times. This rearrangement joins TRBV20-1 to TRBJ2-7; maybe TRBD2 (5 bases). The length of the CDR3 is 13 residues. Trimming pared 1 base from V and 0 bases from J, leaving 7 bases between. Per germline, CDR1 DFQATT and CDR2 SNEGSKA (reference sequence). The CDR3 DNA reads TGCAGTGCTAGAGCGGGGAACTCCTACGAGCAGTACTTC. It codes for CSARAGNSYEQYF.

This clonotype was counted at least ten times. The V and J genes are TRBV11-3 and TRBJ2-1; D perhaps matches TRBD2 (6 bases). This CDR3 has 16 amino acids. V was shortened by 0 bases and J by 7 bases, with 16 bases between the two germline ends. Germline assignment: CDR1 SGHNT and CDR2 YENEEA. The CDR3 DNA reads TGTGCCAGCAGCTTAGAGGGGGGTCTAGTGGGTAATGAGCAGTTCTTC. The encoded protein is CASSLEGGLVGNEQFF. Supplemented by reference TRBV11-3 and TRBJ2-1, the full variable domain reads EAGVVQSPRYKIIEKKQPVAFWCNPISGHNTLYWYLQNLGQGPELLIRYENEEAVDDSQLPKDRFSAERLKGVDSTLKIQPAELGDSAVYLCASSLEGGLVGNEQFFGPGTRLTVL.

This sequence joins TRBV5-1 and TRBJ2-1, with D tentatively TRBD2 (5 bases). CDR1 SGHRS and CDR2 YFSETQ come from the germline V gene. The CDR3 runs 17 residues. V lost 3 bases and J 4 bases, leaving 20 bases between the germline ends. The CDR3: CASSSGVPPSLYNEQFF. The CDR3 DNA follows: TGCGCCAGCAGCTCCGGGGTACCCCCCTCGCTTTACAATGAGCAGTTCTTC.